This TCR beta chain was recorded in a study of OX40 agonist ivuxolimab in advanced cancers. Study observations and caveats: Dosing at 0.1 to 3.0 mg/kg was accompanied by clonal expansion of CD4+ and CD8+ blood T cells by week 6.

Sequencing was performed with immunoSEQ multiplex PCR; in TCRdb, only in-frame clones are kept and a portion is missing. The sample includes approximately 90,000 clones, roughly nine tenths of them seen just once. To note about this clone: Its antigen is undetermined.

CDR1 and CDR2 from the germline V gene are LGHNA and YSLEER. There are 13 residues in the CDR3. V was pared by 5 bases and J by 1 base, with 8 bases between. The rearrangement joins TRBV4-3 to TRBJ1-1; D remains unclear. The sample here was CD4+ or CD8+ T cells sorted from blood, taken in a trial of the OX40 agonist ivuxolimab. This TCR was sampled from an adult with an advanced solid tumor such as melanoma, head and neck, liver or kidney cancer. The CDR3 DNA follows: TGCGCCAGCAGCTATAGACAGAACACTGAAGCTTTCTTT. It yields the protein CASSYRQNTEAFF.